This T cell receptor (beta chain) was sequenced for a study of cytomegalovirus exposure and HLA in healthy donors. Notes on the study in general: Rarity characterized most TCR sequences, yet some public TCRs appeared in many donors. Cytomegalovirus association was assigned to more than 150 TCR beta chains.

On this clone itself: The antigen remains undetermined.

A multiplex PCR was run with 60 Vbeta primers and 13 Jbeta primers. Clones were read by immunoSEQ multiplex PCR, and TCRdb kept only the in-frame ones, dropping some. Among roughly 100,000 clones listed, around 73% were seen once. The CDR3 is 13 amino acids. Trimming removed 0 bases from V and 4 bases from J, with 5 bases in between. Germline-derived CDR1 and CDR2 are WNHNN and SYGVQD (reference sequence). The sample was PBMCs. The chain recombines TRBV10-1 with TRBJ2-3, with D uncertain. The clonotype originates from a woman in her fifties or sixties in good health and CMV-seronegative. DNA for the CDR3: TGCGCCAGCAGTGAGTCCGGGTCAGATACGCAGTATTTT. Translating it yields CASSESGSDTQYF.